Here is one T cell receptor beta chain with its context. Trimming took 6 bases from V and 9 from J, leaving 18 bases between them. The CDR3 extends over 14 amino acids. The germline V gene encodes CDR1 MDHEN and CDR2 SYDVKM. Vbeta (60) and Jbeta (13) primers were used in the PCR. Clones were sequenced by immunoSEQ multiplex PCR, and TCRdb holds only the in-frame ones, with some missing. This sample has 100,000 or so clones; approximately 86% occur once, and the top ten carry roughly 6%. This entry belongs to a study of cytomegalovirus exposure and HLA in healthy donors. The sequenced material came from PBMCs. This clonotype originated in a man aged 18 to 29 in good health and CMV-seronegative. This chain uses TRBV28 with TRBJ2-1, with D uncertain. As DNA, the CDR3 is TGTGCCAGCAGCCTAATCCCTCCAACGGGTGAGCAGTTCTTC. Protein: CASSLIPPTGEQFF.